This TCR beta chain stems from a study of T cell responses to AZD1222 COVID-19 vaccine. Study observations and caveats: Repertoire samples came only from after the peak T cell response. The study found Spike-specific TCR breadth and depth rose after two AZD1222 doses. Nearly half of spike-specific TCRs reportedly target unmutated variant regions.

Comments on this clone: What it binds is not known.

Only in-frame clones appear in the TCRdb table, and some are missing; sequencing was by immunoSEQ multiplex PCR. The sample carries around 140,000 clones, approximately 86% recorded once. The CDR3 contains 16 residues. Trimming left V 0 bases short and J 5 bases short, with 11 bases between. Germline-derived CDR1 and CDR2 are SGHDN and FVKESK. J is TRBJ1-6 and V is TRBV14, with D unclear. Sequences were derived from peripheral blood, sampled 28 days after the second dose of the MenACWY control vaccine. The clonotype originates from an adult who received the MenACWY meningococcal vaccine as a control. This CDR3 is CASSQDFPGNNSPLHF. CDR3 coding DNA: TGTGCCAGCAGCCAAGATTTCCCGGGGAATAATTCACCCCTCCACTTT.